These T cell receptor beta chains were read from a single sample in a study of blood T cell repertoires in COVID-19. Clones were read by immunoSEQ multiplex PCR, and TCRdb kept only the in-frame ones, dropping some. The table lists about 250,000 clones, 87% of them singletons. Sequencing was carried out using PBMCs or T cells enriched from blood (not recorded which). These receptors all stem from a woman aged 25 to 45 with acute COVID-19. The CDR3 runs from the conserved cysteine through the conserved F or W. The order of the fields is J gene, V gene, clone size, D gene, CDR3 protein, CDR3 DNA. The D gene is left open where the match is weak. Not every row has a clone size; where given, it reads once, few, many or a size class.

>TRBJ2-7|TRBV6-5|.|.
CASRGGGYEQYF
TGTGCCAGCAGGGGGGGAGGATACGAGCAGTACTTC
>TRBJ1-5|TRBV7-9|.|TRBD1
CASSFTGGASNQPQHF
TGTGCCAGCAGCTTTACAGGGGGCGCGAGCAATCAGCCCCAGCATTTT
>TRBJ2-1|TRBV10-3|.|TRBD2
CAISGLAESSEQFF
TGTGCCATCAGTGGGCTAGCGGAGAGCTCTGAGCAGTTCTTC
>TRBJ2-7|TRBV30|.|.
CAWNLIQGPKYF
TGTGCCTGGAACCTTATCCAGGGGCCCAAGTACTTC
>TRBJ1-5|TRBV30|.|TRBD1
CAWSGGQGDQPQHF
TGTGCCTGGAGTGGCGGACAGGGTGATCAGCCCCAGCATTTT
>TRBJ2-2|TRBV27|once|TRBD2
CASSLIFGLAGNTGELFF
TGTGCCAGCAGTTTGATTTTCGGACTAGCGGGGAACACCGGGGAGCTGTTTTTT
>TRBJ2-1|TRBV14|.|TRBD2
CASSQGAGGAFDEQFF
TGTGCCAGCAGCCAAGGGGCGGGGGGGGCATTCGATGAGCAGTTCTTC
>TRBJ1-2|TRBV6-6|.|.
CASSRTGRGGYTF
TGTGCCAGCAGCAGAACAGGGCGAGGAGGCTACACCTTC
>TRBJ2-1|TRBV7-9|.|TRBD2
CASRPGLAGSYNEQFF
TGTGCCAGCAGACCGGGACTAGCGGGCTCCTACAATGAGCAGTTCTTC
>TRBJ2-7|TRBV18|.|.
CASSSSSYEQYF
TGTGCCAGCTCATCCTCCTCCTACGAGCAGTACTTC
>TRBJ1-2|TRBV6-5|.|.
CASSNGQNYGYTF
TGTGCCAGCAGCAATGGACAGAACTATGGCTACACCTTC
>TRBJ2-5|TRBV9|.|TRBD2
CASSPGLAGGRETQYF
TGTGCCAGCAGCCCGGGACTAGCGGGGGGGAGAGAGACCCAGTACTTC
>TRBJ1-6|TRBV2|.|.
CASSDHRNNSPLHF
TGTGCCAGCAGTGACCACAGGAATAATTCACCCCTCCACTTT
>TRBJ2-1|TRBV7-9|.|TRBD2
CASSPSAGGNEQFF
TGTGCCAGCAGCCCCAGCGCGGGAGGCAATGAGCAGTTCTTC
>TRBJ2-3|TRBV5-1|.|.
CASSSRGPDNTQYF
TGCGCCAGCAGCTCGCGGGGACCTGACAATACGCAGTATTTT
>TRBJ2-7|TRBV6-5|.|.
CAIVDRQAYEQYF
TGTGCCATCGTAGACAGGCAAGCCTACGAGCAGTACTTC
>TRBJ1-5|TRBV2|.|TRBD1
CASSSDRGAQQPQHF
TGTGCCAGCAGTTCGGACAGGGGGGCACAGCAGCCCCAGCATTTT
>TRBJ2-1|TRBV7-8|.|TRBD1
CASSLRTGGLNEQFF
TGTGCCAGCAGCTTAAGGACAGGGGGGCTCAATGAGCAGTTCTTC
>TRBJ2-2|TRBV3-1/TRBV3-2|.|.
CASSLRLQADTGELFF
TGTGCCAGCAGCCTACGATTACAGGCGGACACCGGGGAGCTGTTTTTT
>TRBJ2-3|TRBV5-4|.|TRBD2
CASSLWGGTDTQYF
TGTGCCAGCAGCCTGTGGGGGGGAACAGATACGCAGTATTTT
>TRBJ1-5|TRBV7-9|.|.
CASSPRDSNQPQHF
TGTGCCAGCAGCCCCCGGGATAGCAATCAGCCCCAGCATTTT
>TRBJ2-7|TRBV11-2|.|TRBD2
CASSLDSGRMYEQYF
TGTGCCAGCAGCTTAGATAGCGGGAGAATGTACGAGCAGTACTTC